A selection of T cell receptor beta chains follows, all from one sample in a study of beta chain features in type 1 diabetes. Data came from immunoSEQ multiplex PCR; TCRdb stores just in-frame clones and leaves some out. In the table there are some 240,000 clones, 16% of which are singletons. The sequenced material came from naive CD4+ T cells from blood. These receptors were obtained from a young man with type 1 diabetes. CDR3s include the opening cysteine and the closing phenylalanine or tryptophan. Fields, in order: V gene, J gene, clone size, CDR3 length, D gene, CDR3 DNA, CDR3 protein. A D gene is named only where the DNA matches it firmly. Size tells how often a clone was seen (once, few, many) or the class of an expanded clone, and some rows leave it out.

v_gene: TRBV30; j_gene: TRBJ1-2; abundance: NA; len: 12; d_gene: TRBD1; CDR3nt: TGTGCCTGGACCACAGGGGGCTATGGCTACACCTTC; CDR3aa: CAWTTGGYGYTF
v_gene: TRBV30; j_gene: TRBJ1-4; abundance: few; len: 12; d_gene: NA; CDR3nt: TGTGCCTGGAGTGCGGGTTTAAGTAAACTGTTTTTT; CDR3aa: CAWSAGLSKLFF
v_gene: TRBV13; j_gene: TRBJ1-2; abundance: NA; len: 15; d_gene: NA; CDR3nt: TGTGCCAGCAGCTCTCTGGAGCGGGGGGTGTATGGCTACACCTTC; CDR3aa: CASSSLERGVYGYTF
v_gene: TRBV30; j_gene: TRBJ1-4; abundance: few; len: 15; d_gene: NA; CDR3nt: TGTGCCTGGAGCCATAAGGGGTCGAGGAAAGAAAAACTGTTTTTT; CDR3aa: CAWSHKGSRKEKLFF
v_gene: TRBV5-1; j_gene: TRBJ2-7; abundance: NA; len: 14; d_gene: TRBD1; CDR3nt: TGCGCCAGCAGCTTAGGGACAGGACTACGGGAGCAGTACTTC; CDR3aa: CASSLGTGLREQYF
v_gene: TRBV9; j_gene: TRBJ2-5; abundance: few; len: 15; d_gene: TRBD2; CDR3nt: TGTGCCAGCAGTAATAGCGGGAGTTCTCTTGAGACCCAGTACTTC; CDR3aa: CASSNSGSSLETQYF
v_gene: TRBV20-1; j_gene: TRBJ1-5; abundance: NA; len: 11; d_gene: NA; CDR3nt: TGCAGTGCTCAAACTAATCAGCCCCAGCATTTT; CDR3aa: CSAQTNQPQHF
v_gene: TRBV7-9; j_gene: TRBJ1-1; abundance: NA; len: 13; d_gene: NA; CDR3nt: TGTGCCAGCAGCTCCGGACAGCTCCTCGAAGCTTTCTTT; CDR3aa: CASSSGQLLEAFF
v_gene: TRBV6-1; j_gene: TRBJ2-6; abundance: few; len: 17; d_gene: NA; CDR3nt: TGTGCCAGCAGTGAAGCCCAGGGGTACCCTGGGGCCAACGTCCTGACTTTC; CDR3aa: CASSEAQGYPGANVLTF
v_gene: TRBV5-1; j_gene: TRBJ2-3; abundance: few; len: 16; d_gene: TRBD1; CDR3nt: TGCGCCAGCAGCTTACCGACAGGGGATCCGACAGATACGCAGTATTTT; CDR3aa: CASSLPTGDPTDTQYF
v_gene: TRBV5-1; j_gene: TRBJ2-1; abundance: NA; len: 15; d_gene: TRBD2; CDR3nt: TGCGCCAGCAGCTTGGAACTAGCGACCTACAATGAGCAGTTCTTC; CDR3aa: CASSLELATYNEQFF
v_gene: TRBV30; j_gene: TRBJ1-5; abundance: few; len: 13; d_gene: NA; CDR3nt: TGTGCCTGGACAGTTGATAGCAATCAGCCCCAGCATTTT; CDR3aa: CAWTVDSNQPQHF
v_gene: TRBV14; j_gene: TRBJ2-7; abundance: once; len: 14; d_gene: NA; CDR3nt: TGTGCCAGCAGCCTGGCAGGGGCGTCCTACGAGCAGTACTTC; CDR3aa: CASSLAGASYEQYF
v_gene: TRBV5-6; j_gene: TRBJ2-3; abundance: NA; len: 17; d_gene: TRBD2; CDR3nt: TGTGCCAGCAGCTTGGCCATGGCAGTCGGGAGGACAGATACGCAGTATTTT; CDR3aa: CASSLAMAVGRTDTQYF
v_gene: TRBV7-9; j_gene: TRBJ2-7; abundance: few; len: 14; d_gene: NA; CDR3nt: TGTGCCAGCAGCTTAGGCGGGGATTCCTACGAGCAGTACTTC; CDR3aa: CASSLGGDSYEQYF
v_gene: TRBV29-1; j_gene: TRBJ1-1; abundance: few; len: 11; d_gene: NA; CDR3nt: TGCAGCGTTGGTGGTGAGAGTGAAGCTTTCTTT; CDR3aa: CSVGGESEAFF
v_gene: TRBV18; j_gene: TRBJ2-7; abundance: NA; len: 11; d_gene: NA; CDR3nt: TGTGCCAGCTCAACCCAGCAGGAACAGTACTTC; CDR3aa: CASSTQQEQYF
v_gene: TRBV5-4; j_gene: TRBJ2-7; abundance: NA; len: 13; d_gene: NA; CDR3nt: TGTGCCAGCAGCCAGACGGAGACCTACGAGCAGTACTTC; CDR3aa: CASSQTETYEQYF
v_gene: TRBV9; j_gene: TRBJ2-7; abundance: NA; len: 14; d_gene: NA; CDR3nt: TGTGCCAGCAGCGTAGCAGGGACCGAGGGAGAGCAGTACTTC; CDR3aa: CASSVAGTEGEQYF
v_gene: TRBV28; j_gene: TRBJ2-7; abundance: few; len: 12; d_gene: NA; CDR3nt: TGTGCCACCCGACAGTCGGGGTACGAGCAGTACTTC; CDR3aa: CATRQSGYEQYF
v_gene: TRBV19; j_gene: TRBJ2-5; abundance: NA; len: 13; d_gene: TRBD2; CDR3nt: TGTGCCAGCCGATTAGCGGGAATCGAGACCCAGTACTTC; CDR3aa: CASRLAGIETQYF
v_gene: TRBV11-2; j_gene: TRBJ2-1; abundance: NA; len: 13; d_gene: NA; CDR3nt: TGTGCCAGCAGCTTAGAAAGGGTCAATGAGCAGTTCTTC; CDR3aa: CASSLERVNEQFF
v_gene: TRBV30; j_gene: TRBJ1-4; abundance: NA; len: 15; d_gene: TRBD1; CDR3nt: TGTGCCATTGGACAGGGGGCGTCAAATGGAGAAAAACTGTTTTTT; CDR3aa: CAIGQGASNGEKLFF
v_gene: TRBV4-1; j_gene: TRBJ1-2; abundance: few; len: 16; d_gene: TRBD1; CDR3nt: TGCGCCAGCAGCCCGCTCTCTTTGGACAGGGGGTATGGCTACACCTTC; CDR3aa: CASSPLSLDRGYGYTF
v_gene: TRBV4-3; j_gene: TRBJ2-5; abundance: NA; len: 15; d_gene: NA; CDR3nt: TGCGCCAGCAGCCAAGACTACGGACAGAAAGAGACCCAGTACTTC; CDR3aa: CASSQDYGQKETQYF
v_gene: TRBV7-8; j_gene: TRBJ1-2; abundance: NA; len: 14; d_gene: TRBD1; CDR3nt: TGTGCCAGCAGCCCCCGGACAGGGGACTATGGCTACACCTTC; CDR3aa: CASSPRTGDYGYTF
v_gene: TRBV28; j_gene: TRBJ1-2; abundance: NA; len: 11; d_gene: NA; CDR3nt: TGTGCCAGCACCGGGGGCTATGGCTACACCTTC; CDR3aa: CASTGGYGYTF
v_gene: TRBV7-9; j_gene: TRBJ2-7; abundance: few; len: 15; d_gene: TRBD2; CDR3nt: TGTGCCAGCAGCCGCAGGGTAGCGGGAGGCCACGAGCAGTACTTC; CDR3aa: CASSRRVAGGHEQYF
v_gene: TRBV30; j_gene: TRBJ2-3; abundance: NA; len: 12; d_gene: NA; CDR3nt: TGTGCCTGGGGACGGGCCACAGATACGCAGTATTTT; CDR3aa: CAWGRATDTQYF
v_gene: TRBV7-9; j_gene: TRBJ1-2; abundance: few; len: 15; d_gene: NA; CDR3nt: TGTGCCAGCAGCCAAATGGGACACCGAAACTATGGCTACACCTTC; CDR3aa: CASSQMGHRNYGYTF
v_gene: TRBV5-4; j_gene: TRBJ2-7; abundance: few; len: 15; d_gene: TRBD2; CDR3nt: TGTGCCAGCAGCTTTAGCGGGACCGTCTCCTACGAGCAGTACTTC; CDR3aa: CASSFSGTVSYEQYF
v_gene: TRBV7-9; j_gene: TRBJ2-1; abundance: NA; len: 11; d_gene: NA; CDR3nt: TGTGCCAGCACCCCGCTAGCCGAGCAGTTCTTC; CDR3aa: CASTPLAEQFF
v_gene: TRBV28; j_gene: TRBJ2-7; abundance: NA; len: 13; d_gene: TRBD1; CDR3nt: TGTGCCAGCAGTCCAGGGGGCCGGGACGAGCAGTACTTC; CDR3aa: CASSPGGRDEQYF
v_gene: TRBV15; j_gene: TRBJ2-7; abundance: few; len: 14; d_gene: NA; CDR3nt: TGTGCCACCAGCAGAGATGCGGACCGTTTCGAGCAGTACTTC; CDR3aa: CATSRDADRFEQYF
v_gene: TRBV30; j_gene: TRBJ2-3; abundance: NA; len: 14; d_gene: NA; CDR3nt: TGTGCCTGGAGTGTATTAGGAAACACAGATACGCAGTATTTT; CDR3aa: CAWSVLGNTDTQYF
v_gene: TRBV29-1; j_gene: TRBJ2-4; abundance: NA; len: 14; d_gene: NA; CDR3nt: TGCAGCGCTCTGTTCCTATTTAGCCAAAACATTCAGTACTTC; CDR3aa: CSALFLFSQNIQYF
v_gene: TRBV9; j_gene: TRBJ1-3; abundance: NA; len: 16; d_gene: NA; CDR3nt: TGTGCCAGCAGCGCCTTAGGACTGATCTCTGGAAACACCATATATTTT; CDR3aa: CASSALGLISGNTIYF
v_gene: TRBV28; j_gene: TRBJ2-3; abundance: NA; len: 14; d_gene: TRBD2; CDR3nt: TGTGCCAGCCGCCCGGGCGGGAGCGAAGATACGCAGTATTTT; CDR3aa: CASRPGGSEDTQYF
v_gene: TRBV10-3; j_gene: TRBJ2-5; abundance: few; len: 13; d_gene: NA; CDR3nt: TGTGCCATCAGTGAGAAGCAGTGGGTGGCCCAGTACTTC; CDR3aa: CAISEKQWVAQYF
v_gene: TRBV7-2; j_gene: TRBJ2-4; abundance: few; len: 14; d_gene: TRBD1; CDR3nt: TGTGCCAGCAGCTCCCGGACAGGGGCGGACATTCAGTACTTC; CDR3aa: CASSSRTGADIQYF
v_gene: TRBV10-3; j_gene: TRBJ2-4; abundance: NA; len: 17; d_gene: NA; CDR3nt: TGTGCCATCAGTGAGTCCGGGAGCGCCAGGGGCCAAAACATTCAGTACTTC; CDR3aa: CAISESGSARGQNIQYF